This T cell receptor (beta chain) was sequenced in a study of breast tumors, draining lymph nodes, adjacent tissues. MiXCR, run by TCRdb on the multiplex PCR reads, gives a single entry per CDR3 protein. Of 170,000 or so distinct CDR3 sequences in the sample, roughly a third were seen once. General study findings and limits: The data were judged consistent with most tumor T cells coming from lymph node and expanding in tumor. Tumors had less TCR diversity than lymph nodes, more than nontumor tissue.

This clonotype was seen ten or more times. Its target is not known. Breast cancer patients provided tissue from their axillary draining lymph nodes. This clonotype originated in a female donor with breast cancer. Some clones in this sample may be carry-over from other donors' samples. Sequencing was carried out using axillary lymph node tissue.

The CDR3 spells CASSPGGSPAYNEQFF. CDR3 coding DNA: TGTGCCAGCAGCCCCGGGGGGAGCCCGGCCTACAATGAGCAGTTCTTC. The rearrangement links TRBV7-2 to TRBJ2-1; 7 positions agree with TRBD2. V was pared by 5 bases and J by 2 bases, with 9 bases of the junction left unmatched. CDR3 length: 16 amino acids. Germline V CDR1 and CDR2: SGHTA, FQGNSA.